This TCR beta chain came from a study of blood T cell repertoires in COVID-19. The repertoire was sequenced with immunoSEQ multiplex PCR; TCRdb's copy has only in-frame clones and lacks some. The sample holds 150,000 or so clones, 70% to 90% seen once. Germline CDR1 is GTSNPN and CDR2 is SVGIG (reference sequence). The CDR3 loop spans 15 amino acids. Trimming cost V 5 bases and J 0 bases, with 14 bases left between them. This sequence joins TRBV30 and TRBJ2-4; possible D gene TRBD2, 5 bases. The receptor was isolated from a woman aged 60-70 years with acute or convalescent COVID-19. Sequencing was carried out using peripheral blood. Written as DNA, the CDR3 is TGTGCCTGGGGGAGACTGCCGGTAGCCAAAAACATTCAGTACTTC. Translation gives CAWGRLPVAKNIQYF.